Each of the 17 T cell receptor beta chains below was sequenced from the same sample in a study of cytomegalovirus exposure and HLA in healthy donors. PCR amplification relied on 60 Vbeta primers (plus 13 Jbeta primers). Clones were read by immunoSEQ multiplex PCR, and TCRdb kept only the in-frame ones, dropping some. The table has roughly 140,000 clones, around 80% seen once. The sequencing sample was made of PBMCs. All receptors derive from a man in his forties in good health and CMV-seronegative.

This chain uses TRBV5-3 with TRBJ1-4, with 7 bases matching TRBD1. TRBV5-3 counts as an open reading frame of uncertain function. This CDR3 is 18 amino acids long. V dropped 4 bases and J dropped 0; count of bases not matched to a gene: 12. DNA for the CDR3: TGTGCCAGAAGCCCCTCCCCTGACAGGGAAGCAACTAATGAAAAACTGTTTTTT. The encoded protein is CARSPSPDREATNEKLFF.

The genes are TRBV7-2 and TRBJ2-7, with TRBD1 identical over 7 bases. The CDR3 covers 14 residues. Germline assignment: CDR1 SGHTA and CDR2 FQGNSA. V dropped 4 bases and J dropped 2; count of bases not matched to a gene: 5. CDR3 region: CASSSDRVPYEQYF. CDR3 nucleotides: TGTGCCAGCAGCTCCGACAGGGTGCCCTACGAGCAGTACTTC.

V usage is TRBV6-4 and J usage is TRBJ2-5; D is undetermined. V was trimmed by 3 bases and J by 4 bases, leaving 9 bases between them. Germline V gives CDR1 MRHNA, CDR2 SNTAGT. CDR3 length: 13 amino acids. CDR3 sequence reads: CASSENYGETQYF. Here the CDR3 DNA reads TGTGCCAGCAGTGAAAACTACGGAGAGACCCAGTACTTC.

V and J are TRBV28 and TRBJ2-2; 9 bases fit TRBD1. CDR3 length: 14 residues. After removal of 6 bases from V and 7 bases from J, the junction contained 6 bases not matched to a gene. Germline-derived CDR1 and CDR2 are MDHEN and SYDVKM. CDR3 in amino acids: CASRDGQGFGELFF. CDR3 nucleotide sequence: TGTGCCAGCAGAGATGGACAGGGGTTCGGGGAGCTGTTTTTT.

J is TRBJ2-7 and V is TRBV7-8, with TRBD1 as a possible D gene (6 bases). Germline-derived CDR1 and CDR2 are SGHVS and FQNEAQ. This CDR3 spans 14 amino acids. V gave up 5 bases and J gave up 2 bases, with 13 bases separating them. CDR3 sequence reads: CASSRQASTYEQYF. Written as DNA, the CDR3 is TGTGCCAGCAGCCGACAGGCTTCGACCTACGAGCAGTACTTC. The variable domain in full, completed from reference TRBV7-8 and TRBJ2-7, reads GAGVSQSPRYKVAKRGQDVALRCDPISGHVSLFWYQQALGQGPEFLTYFQNEAQLDKSGLPSDRFFAERPEGSVSTLKIQRTQQEDSAVYLCASSRQASTYEQYFGPGTRLTVT.

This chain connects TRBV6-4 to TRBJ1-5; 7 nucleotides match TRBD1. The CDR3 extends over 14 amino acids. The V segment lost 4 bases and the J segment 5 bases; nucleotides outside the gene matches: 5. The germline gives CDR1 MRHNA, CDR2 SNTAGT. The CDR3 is CASSVEQGYQPQHF. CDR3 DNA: TGTGCCAGCAGTGTGGAACAGGGGTATCAGCCCCAGCATTTT.

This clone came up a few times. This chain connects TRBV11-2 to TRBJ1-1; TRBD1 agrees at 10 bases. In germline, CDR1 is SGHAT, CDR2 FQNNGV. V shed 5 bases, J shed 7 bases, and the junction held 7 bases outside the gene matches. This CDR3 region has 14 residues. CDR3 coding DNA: TGTGCCAGCAGCCAATTGACAGGGGGCGTTGAAGCTTTCTTT. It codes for CASSQLTGGVEAFF.

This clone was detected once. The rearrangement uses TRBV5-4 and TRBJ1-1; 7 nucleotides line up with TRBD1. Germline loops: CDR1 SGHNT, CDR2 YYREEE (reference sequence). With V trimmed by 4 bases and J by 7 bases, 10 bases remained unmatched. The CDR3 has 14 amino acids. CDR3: CASSGGQQFGEAFF. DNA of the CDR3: TGTGCCAGCAGCGGGGGACAGCAATTTGGTGAAGCTTTCTTT.

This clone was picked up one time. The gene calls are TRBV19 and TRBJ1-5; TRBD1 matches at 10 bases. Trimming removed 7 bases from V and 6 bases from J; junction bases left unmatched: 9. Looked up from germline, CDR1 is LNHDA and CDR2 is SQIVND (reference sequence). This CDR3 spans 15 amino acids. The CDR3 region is CASNWGQGPSQPQHF. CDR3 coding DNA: TGTGCCAGTAACTGGGGACAGGGGCCCAGTCAGCCCCAGCATTTT.

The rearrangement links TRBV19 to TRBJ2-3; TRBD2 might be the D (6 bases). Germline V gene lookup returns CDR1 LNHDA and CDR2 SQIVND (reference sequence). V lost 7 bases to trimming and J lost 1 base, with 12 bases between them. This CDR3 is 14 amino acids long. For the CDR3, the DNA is TGTGCCAGTACCCCGGGGACTGGCACAGATACGCAGTATTTT. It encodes CASTPGTGTDTQYF. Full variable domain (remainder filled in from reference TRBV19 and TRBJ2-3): DGGITQSPKYLFRKEGQNVTLSCEQNLNHDAMYWYRQDPGQGLRLIYYSQIVNDFQKGDIAEGYSVSREKKESFPLTVTSAQKNPTAFYLCASTPGTGTDTQYFGPGTRLTVL.

In DNA, the CDR3 is TGTGCCAGCGGGCAGGGGGGTCCAGAGACCCAGTACTTC. Amino acid sequence: CASGQGGPETQYF. The chain employs TRBV6-5 and TRBJ2-5; TRBD1 might be the D (7 bases). V was shortened by 8 bases and J by 4 bases, with 14 bases between the two germline ends. The CDR3 runs to 13 residues. Germline assignment: CDR1 MNHEY and CDR2 SVGAGI.

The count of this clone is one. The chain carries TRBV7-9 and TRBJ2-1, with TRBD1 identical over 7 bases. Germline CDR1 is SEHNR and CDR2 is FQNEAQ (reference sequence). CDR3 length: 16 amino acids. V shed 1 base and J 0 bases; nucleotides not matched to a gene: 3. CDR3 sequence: CASSLVPGGSYNEQFF. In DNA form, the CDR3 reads TGTGCCAGCAGCTTAGTGCCAGGGGGCTCCTACAATGAGCAGTTCTTC.

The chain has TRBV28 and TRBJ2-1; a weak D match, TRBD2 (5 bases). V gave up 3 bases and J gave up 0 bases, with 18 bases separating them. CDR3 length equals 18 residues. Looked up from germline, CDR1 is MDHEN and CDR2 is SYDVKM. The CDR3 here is CASSFSSLGLSSYNEQFF. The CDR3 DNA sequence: TGTGCCAGCAGTTTCTCATCGCTCGGACTTAGCTCCTACAATGAGCAGTTCTTC.

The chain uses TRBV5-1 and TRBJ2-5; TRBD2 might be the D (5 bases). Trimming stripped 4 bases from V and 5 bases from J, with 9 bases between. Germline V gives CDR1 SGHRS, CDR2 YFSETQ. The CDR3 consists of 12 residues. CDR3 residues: CASSPDWETQYF. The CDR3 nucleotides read TGCGCCAGCAGCCCGGACTGGGAGACCCAGTACTTC.

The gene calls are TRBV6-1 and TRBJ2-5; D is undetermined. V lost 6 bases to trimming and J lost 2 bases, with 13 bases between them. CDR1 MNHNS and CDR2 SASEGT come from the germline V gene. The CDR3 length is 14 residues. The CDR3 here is CASRTVGFQETQYF. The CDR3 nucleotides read TGTGCCAGCAGAACCGTCGGGTTTCAAGAGACCCAGTACTTC.

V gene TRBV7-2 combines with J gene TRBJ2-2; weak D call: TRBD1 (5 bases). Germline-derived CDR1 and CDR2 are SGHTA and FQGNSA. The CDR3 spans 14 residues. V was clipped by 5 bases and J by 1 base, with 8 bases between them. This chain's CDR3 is CASSRTGNTGELFF. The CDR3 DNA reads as TGTGCCAGCAGCCGTACAGGGAACACCGGGGAGCTGTTTTTT.

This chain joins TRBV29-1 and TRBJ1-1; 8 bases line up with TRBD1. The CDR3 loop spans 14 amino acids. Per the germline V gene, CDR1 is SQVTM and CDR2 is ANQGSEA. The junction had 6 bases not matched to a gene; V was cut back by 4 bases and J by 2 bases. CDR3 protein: CSVAQTGANTEAFF. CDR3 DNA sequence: TGCAGCGTTGCGCAGACAGGGGCTAACACTGAAGCTTTCTTT.